The 29 T cell receptor beta chains listed next were all sequenced from one sample in a study of cytomegalovirus exposure and HLA in healthy donors. Vbeta (60) and Jbeta (13) primers were used in the PCR. The table came from immunoSEQ multiplex PCR; TCRdb's copy has only in-frame clones and leaves some out. The profile shows tens of thousands of clones, more than 75% of them singletons. The sample was PBMCs. Source of these receptors: a male donor in good health and CMV-seropositive.

This clone was detected a few times. A far larger clone lies a single base away; this is likely a read error. The chain has TRBV5-3 and TRBJ1-3; 8 positions agree with TRBD1. TRBV5-3 is an ORF, with its function uncertain. V lost 0 bases and J lost 7; bases outside the gene matches: 12. This CDR3 spans 17 amino acids. The CDR3 DNA reads as TGTGCCAGAAGCTTGGTTGAGACAGGGGACCGCAGCAACACCATATATTTT. Its translation is CARSLVETGDRSNTIYF.

J is TRBJ2-2 and V is TRBV6-5; 8 nucleotides match TRBD2. Per germline, CDR1 MNHEY and CDR2 SVGAGI. The CDR3 spans 15 residues. V lost 6 bases to trimming and J lost 1 base; unmatched junction nucleotides: 4. The CDR3 protein is CASSPGRENTGELFF. As DNA, the CDR3 is TGTGCCAGCAGCCCCGGGAGGGAGAACACCGGGGAGCTGTTTTTT.

The rearrangement joins TRBV5-1 to TRBJ2-5, with 14 bases matching TRBD2. V was clipped by 3 bases and J by 4 bases; unmatched bases: 8. The CDR3 consists of 17 residues. The V gene's germline CDR1 is SGHRS and CDR2 YFSETQ. CDR3 coding DNA: TGCGCCAGCAGCTCCGGACTAGCGGGGGGAACGGGAGAGACCCAGTACTTC. Translating gives CASSSGLAGGTGETQYF.

The chain employs TRBV6-4 and TRBJ2-5; 9 bases match TRBD1. The V and J ends lost 4 bases and 4 bases, in that order; junction bases with no gene match: 7. The germline gives CDR1 MRHNA, CDR2 SNTAGT. This CDR3 spans 15 amino acids. The CDR3 loop is CASSVDPGQGETQYF. The DNA for the CDR3 is TGTGCCAGCAGTGTTGACCCGGGACAGGGAGAGACCCAGTACTTC.

The chain carries TRBV9 and TRBJ2-4; TRBD2 aligns across 8 bases. The germline V gene has CDR1 SGDLS and CDR2 YYNGEE. V trimming: 0 bases; J trimming: 3 bases; junction bases outside the gene matches: 5. The length of the CDR3 is 16 residues. This CDR3 reads CASSVGREVGKNIQYF. CDR3 nucleotide sequence: TGTGCCAGCAGCGTAGGGCGGGAGGTGGGCAAAAACATTCAGTACTTC.

J is TRBJ2-2 and V is TRBV4-1; 9 bases line up with TRBD2. V was pared by 4 bases and J by 6 bases, with 12 bases of the junction left unmatched. The CDR3 length is 17 residues. Germline-derived CDR1 and CDR2 are MGHRA and YSYEKL. DNA of the CDR3: TGCGCCAGCAGCCGTCAGGGAAGACTAGCGGTTGCCGGGGAGCTGTTTTTT. This sequence encodes CASSRQGRLAVAGELFF.

V and J are TRBV19 and TRBJ2-1; perhaps TRBD2 as D (5 bases). The CDR3 loop spans 16 amino acids. V was pared by 4 bases and J by 10 bases, with 23 bases between. The germline V gene encodes CDR1 LNHDA and CDR2 SQIVND (reference sequence). CDR3 region: CASSTLPTRAFEEQFF. For the CDR3, the DNA is TGTGCCAGTAGTACCCTGCCTACTAGGGCATTCGAGGAGCAGTTCTTC.

In its sample, this clone was seen a few times. This sequence joins TRBV18 and TRBJ2-6; D is unresolved. V lost 3 bases and J lost 2, with 11 bases in between. CDR3 size: 16 residues. CDR1 is KGHSH, CDR2 LQKENI, per germline. As DNA, the CDR3 is TGTGCCAGCTCACCGTTCACCGAGCCTGGGGCCAACGTCCTGACTTTC. Translated: CASSPFTEPGANVLTF.

This rearrangement joins TRBV7-9 to TRBJ2-1, with TRBD1 as a possible D gene (5 bases). CDR1 and CDR2 from the germline V gene are SEHNR and FQNEAQ (reference sequence). V gave up 0 bases and J gave up 3 bases, with 12 bases separating them. CDR3 length: 16 amino acids. For the CDR3, the DNA is TGTGCCAGCAGCTTAGCTGTTCAGGGTAGCTACAATGAGCAGTTCTTC. Translated, it gives CASSLAVQGSYNEQFF.

The rearrangement joins TRBV7-3 to TRBJ2-1; 12 bases agree with TRBD2. The CDR3 has 14 amino acids. CDR1 SGHTA and CDR2 FQGTGA come from the germline V gene. J was trimmed by 12 bases and V by 3 bases; bases with no gene match: 6. CDR3 sequence: CASSFGTSGLTQFF. The CDR3, as DNA: TGTGCCAGCAGCTTCGGGACTAGCGGGCTAACGCAGTTCTTC.

This clone has only a few counts. The chain recombines TRBV5-6 with TRBJ1-4; 7 positions agree with TRBD1. The CDR3 length is 15 residues. Unmatched junction bases numbered 4, after V lost 3 bases and J lost 2 bases. Germline V CDR1 and CDR2: SGHDT, YYEEEE. The CDR3 region is CASSYTGVTNEKLFF. As DNA, the CDR3 is TGTGCCAGCAGCTATACAGGGGTTACTAATGAAAAACTGTTTTTT.

In its sample, this clone was seen once. The rearrangement uses TRBV5-5 and TRBJ2-5, with 9 bases that match TRBD1. CDR3 length: 15 residues. Per germline, CDR1 SGHKS and CDR2 YYEKEE (reference sequence). Trimming cost V 4 bases and J 2 bases; bases outside gene matches: 6. The CDR3: CASSMRTGVQETQYF. The CDR3 DNA sequence: TGTGCCAGCAGCATGAGGACAGGGGTGCAAGAGACCCAGTACTTC.

This clone was seen a handful of times. This chain links TRBV9 with TRBJ2-6; 9 bases match TRBD1. Germline V lookup: CDR1 SGDLS, CDR2 YYNGEE. The length of the CDR3 is 17 residues. The V gene end was trimmed by 4 bases and the J gene end by 0 bases; junction bases not matched to a gene: 5. The CDR3 DNA follows: TGTGCCAGCAGCCCCCGGGACAGGGCCTCTGGGGCCAACGTCCTGACTTTC. Its protein is CASSPRDRASGANVLTF.

The chain links TRBV2 to TRBJ2-7, with unresolved D. Per germline, CDR1 SNHLY and CDR2 FYNNEI. V gave up 7 bases and J gave up 2 bases, with 9 bases separating them. The CDR3 covers 12 residues. The CDR3 nucleotides read TGTGCCAGCACGAACTCCCCCTACGAGCAGTACTTC. Translating it yields CASTNSPYEQYF.

The chain joins TRBV21-1 to TRBJ2-7; the table's D call, TRBD1, was not checked against the DNA. TRBV21-1 corresponds to a pseudogene. The CDR3 sequence is 14 residues long. In DNA, the CDR3 is TGTGCCAGCAGCAAAGGTGGGACAGGCTACGAGCAGTACTTC. Its translation is CASSKGGTGYEQYF.

The DNA of the CDR3 is TGTGCCAGCGCCCGACAGGGGGCCCCGAATGAGCAGTTCTTC. It codes for CASARQGAPNEQFF. The gene calls are TRBV5-4 and TRBJ2-1, with 10 bases identical to TRBD1. Looked up from germline, CDR1 is SGHNT and CDR2 is YYREEE (reference sequence). The CDR3 is 14 residues long. Trimming at V came to 7 bases and at J to 7 bases, leaving 8 bases not matched to a gene.

The rearrangement uses TRBV7-3 and TRBJ2-3, with D hard to call. The V and J ends lost 5 bases and 6 bases respectively, with 12 bases between them. CDR1 and CDR2 (germline): SGHTA, FQGTGA. The CDR3 is made up of 13 amino acids. The chain's CDR3 is CASSLDITDTQYF. In nucleotides, the CDR3 is TGTGCCAGCAGCCTCGACATTACGGATACGCAGTATTTT.

V usage is TRBV6-6 and J usage is TRBJ2-7; tentatively, D is TRBD2 (6 bases). V lost 6 bases and J lost 1, with 13 bases in between. The CDR3 runs 14 residues. Germline CDR1 and CDR2: MNHNY and SVGAGI (reference sequence). CDR3 residues: CASRASGVSYEQYF. The CDR3 DNA reads as TGTGCCAGCAGGGCCTCGGGGGTTTCCTACGAGCAGTACTTC.

The chain is built from TRBV5-6 and TRBJ1-2; the match to TRBD1 covers 10 bases. In germline, CDR1 is SGHDT, CDR2 YYEEEE. The V and J ends lost 6 bases and 2 bases, in that order; junction bases with no gene match: 10. The CDR3 length is 16 residues. CDR3 in DNA: TGTGCCAGCACCTACGAGCCGGGACAGGGGAACTATGGCTACACCTTC. This gives the protein CASTYEPGQGNYGYTF.

The rearrangement links TRBV4-2 to TRBJ2-7; 10 bases map to TRBD1. Trimming cost V 4 bases and J 0 bases; bases outside gene matches: 3. Germline CDR1 reads LGHNA; CDR2 reads YNFKEQ. The CDR3 contains 15 residues. The CDR3 sequence is CASSPGQGSSYEQYF. In nucleotides, the CDR3 is TGTGCCAGCAGCCCGGGACAGGGGAGCTCCTACGAGCAGTACTTC.

This clone was detected only a few times. V gene TRBV19 combines with J gene TRBJ2-2, with 11 bases identical to TRBD2. Germline CDR1 reads LNHDA; CDR2 reads SQIVND (reference sequence). The CDR3 consists of 15 residues. The junction had 2 bases not matched to a gene; V was cut back by 4 bases and J by 4 bases. The CDR3 loop reads CASSNLAGGTGELFF. Here the CDR3 DNA reads TGTGCCAGTAGTAACCTAGCGGGAGGCACCGGGGAGCTGTTTTTT. Full variable domain (missing parts from reference TRBV19 and TRBJ2-2): DGGITQSPKYLFRKEGQNVTLSCEQNLNHDAMYWYRQDPGQGLRLIYYSQIVNDFQKGDIAEGYSVSREKKESFPLTVTSAQKNPTAFYLCASSNLAGGTGELFFGEGSRLTVL.

The chain carries TRBV7-9 and TRBJ2-4; 8 positions agree with TRBD1. Trimming cost V 6 bases and J 4 bases; bases outside gene matches: 8. The CDR3 contains 15 residues. CDR1 SEHNR and CDR2 FQNEAQ come from the germline V gene (reference sequence). The CDR3 DNA is TGTGCCAGCAGTATTACCGGGACAGGAAAAAACATTCAGTACTTC. Its translation is CASSITGTGKNIQYF.

V is TRBV5-1 and J is TRBJ2-7, with D tentatively TRBD2 (5 bases). Trimming pared 4 bases from V and 2 bases from J, leaving 10 bases between. CDR3 length: 13 residues. Germline values: CDR1 SGHRS, CDR2 YFSETQ. Here the CDR3 reads CASSLPGAYEQYF. DNA of the CDR3: TGCGCCAGCAGCCTCCCCGGGGCCTACGAGCAGTACTTC.

This chain connects TRBV15 to TRBJ1-4; 9 bases are a match to TRBD1. The CDR3 has 14 residues. V shed 3 bases and J 8 bases; nucleotides not matched to a gene: 4. Germline assignment: CDR1 LNHNV and CDR2 YYDKDF (reference sequence). CDR3 sequence (DNA): TGTGCCACCAGCAGGGGGACAGGGAAGGAAAAACTGTTTTTT. Translation gives CATSRGTGKEKLFF. The variable domain in full, completed from reference TRBV15 and TRBJ1-4, reads DAMVIQNPRYQVTQFGKPVTLSCSQTLNHNVMYWYQQKSSQAPKLLFHYYDKDFNNEADTPDNFQSRRPNTSFCFLDIRSPGLGDTAMYLCATSRGTGKEKLFFGSGTQLSVL.

The chain uses TRBV25-1 and TRBJ2-3, with TRBD1 matching over 7 bases. V was pared by 4 bases and J by 7 bases, with 2 bases of the junction left unmatched. The CDR3 runs to 12 residues. The germline V gene encodes CDR1 MGHDK and CDR2 SYGVNS. CDR3 sequence (DNA): TGTGCCAGCAGTGGGACAGGTTATACGCAGTATTTT. Amino acids: CASSGTGYTQYF. Filled out from reference TRBV25-1 and TRBJ2-3, the complete variable domain reads EADIYQTPRYLVIGTGKKITLECSQTMGHDKMYWYQQDPGMELHLIHYSYGVNSTEKGDLSSESTVSRIRTEHFPLTLESARPSHTSQYLCASSGTGYTQYFGPGTRLTVL.

The chain couples TRBV11-2 to TRBJ2-7; TRBD2 matches 9 bases. The V gene's germline CDR1 is SGHAT and CDR2 FQNNGV. The CDR3 is 15 residues long. V dropped 6 bases and J dropped 5; count of bases not matched to a gene: 11. CDR3 protein: CASRGLAGGRNEQYF. The CDR3 DNA follows: TGTGCCAGCAGGGGTCTGGCGGGGGGGCGGAACGAGCAGTACTTC.

This clone was found a few times. CDR3 residues: CASSLNRDEQFF. DNA of the CDR3: TGTGCCAGCTCCCTCAACAGGGATGAGCAGTTCTTC. The V and J genes are TRBV18 and TRBJ2-1; possible D gene TRBD1, 6 bases. Germline CDR1 KGHSH, CDR2 LQKENI. The CDR3 runs 12 residues. V lost 6 bases to trimming and J lost 8 bases, with 11 bases between them.

This clone has only a few counts. The V gene is TRBV19, the J gene TRBJ1-1; 9 nucleotides align to TRBD1. CDR3 size: 19 residues. Unmatched junction bases numbered 12, after V lost 1 base and J lost 0 bases. Germline CDR1 is LNHDA and CDR2 is SQIVND (reference sequence). This CDR3 reads CASSIATGGQGGMNTEAFF. CDR3 bases: TGTGCCAGTAGTATAGCCACGGGGGGACAGGGTGGGATGAACACTGAAGCTTTCTTT.

This clone was detected a few times. The gene calls are TRBV28 and TRBJ1-2; D unclear. This CDR3 is built from 13 residues. From germline, CDR1 is MDHEN and CDR2 SYDVKM. V gave up 5 bases and J gave up 4 bases, with 11 bases separating them. The DNA for the CDR3 is TGTGCCAGCAGTAAGTCCGGGTCCTATGGCTACACCTTC. Encoded protein: CASSKSGSYGYTF.